This record looks at one T cell receptor (beta chain) sequence and its context. The source of the sample is a study of blood T cell repertoires in COVID-19. The germline CDR1 and CDR2 sequences are MNHEY and SMNVEV (reference sequence). The V and J ends lost 5 bases and 2 bases respectively, with 10 bases between them. CDR3 length: 14 amino acids. TCRdb's copy holds only in-frame clones and misses some; the assay was immunoSEQ multiplex PCR. The sample has 88,000 or so clones; about 89% are singletons. The chain carries TRBV27 and TRBJ1-5; no firm D call. This clonotype originated in a woman aged 50 to 60 with acute COVID-19. Material for sequencing was PBMCs or T cells enriched from blood (not recorded which). The CDR3 nucleotides read TGTGCCAGCAGTCCACTTGCGGGCAATCAGCCCCAGCATTTT. It specifies CASSPLAGNQPQHF.